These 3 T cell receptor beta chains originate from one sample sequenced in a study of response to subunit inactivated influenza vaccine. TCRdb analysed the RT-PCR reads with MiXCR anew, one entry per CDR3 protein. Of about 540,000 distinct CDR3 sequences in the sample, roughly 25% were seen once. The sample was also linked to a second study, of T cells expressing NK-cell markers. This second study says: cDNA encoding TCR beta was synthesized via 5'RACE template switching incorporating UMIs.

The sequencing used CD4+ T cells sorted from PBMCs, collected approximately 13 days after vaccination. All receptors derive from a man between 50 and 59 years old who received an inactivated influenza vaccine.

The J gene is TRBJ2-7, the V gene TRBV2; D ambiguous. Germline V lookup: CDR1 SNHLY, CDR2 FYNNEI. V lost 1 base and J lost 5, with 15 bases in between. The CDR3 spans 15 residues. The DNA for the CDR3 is TGTGCCAGCAGTGAAGTCGGAGCCCTTAGGCACGAGCAGTACTTC. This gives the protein CASSEVGALRHEQYF.

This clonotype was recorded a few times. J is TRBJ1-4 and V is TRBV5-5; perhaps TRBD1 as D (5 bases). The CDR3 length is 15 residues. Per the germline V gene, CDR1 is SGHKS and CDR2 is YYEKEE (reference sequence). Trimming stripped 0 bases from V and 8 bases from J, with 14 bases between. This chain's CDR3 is CASSLVAGRGEKLFF. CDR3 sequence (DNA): TGTGCCAGCAGCTTGGTAGCAGGGAGAGGAGAAAAACTGTTTTTT.

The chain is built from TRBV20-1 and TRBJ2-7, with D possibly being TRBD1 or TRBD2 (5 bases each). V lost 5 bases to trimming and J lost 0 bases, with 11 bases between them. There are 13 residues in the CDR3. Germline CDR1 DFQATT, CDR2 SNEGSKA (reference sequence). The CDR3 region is CSAPGTISYEQYF. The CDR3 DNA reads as TGCAGTGCTCCCGGGACGATCTCCTACGAGCAGTACTTC.